This TCR beta chain was profiled in a study of OX40 agonist ivuxolimab in advanced cancers. For the study at large: Those treated in dose escalation had hepatocellular carcinoma, melanoma, renal cell cancer or head and neck cancer. Earlier anti-PD-1, anti-PD-L1 or anti-CTLA-4 therapy was permitted; about 38% had received some. The group had a mean age of approximately 60 years, ranged from about 23 to 85, and was 80% to 85% male.

The CDR3 sequence is 10 residues long. V was cut by 3 bases and J by 14 bases, with 10 bases left in between. The germline gives CDR1 SNHLY, CDR2 FYNNEI. Sequencing used immunoSEQ multiplex PCR; TCRdb keeps in-frame clones, though not all of them. In the table there are 55,000 to 80,000 clones, more than 70% of which are singletons. Sequenced material: CD4+ or CD8+ T cells sorted from blood, taken in a trial of the OX40 agonist ivuxolimab. This chain links TRBV2 with TRBJ1-2; D is unresolved. This receptor was identified in an adult with an advanced solid tumor such as melanoma, head and neck, liver or kidney cancer. CDR3 DNA: TGTGCCAGCAGTGATATGGTCCCGACCTTC. It yields the protein CASSDMVPTF.